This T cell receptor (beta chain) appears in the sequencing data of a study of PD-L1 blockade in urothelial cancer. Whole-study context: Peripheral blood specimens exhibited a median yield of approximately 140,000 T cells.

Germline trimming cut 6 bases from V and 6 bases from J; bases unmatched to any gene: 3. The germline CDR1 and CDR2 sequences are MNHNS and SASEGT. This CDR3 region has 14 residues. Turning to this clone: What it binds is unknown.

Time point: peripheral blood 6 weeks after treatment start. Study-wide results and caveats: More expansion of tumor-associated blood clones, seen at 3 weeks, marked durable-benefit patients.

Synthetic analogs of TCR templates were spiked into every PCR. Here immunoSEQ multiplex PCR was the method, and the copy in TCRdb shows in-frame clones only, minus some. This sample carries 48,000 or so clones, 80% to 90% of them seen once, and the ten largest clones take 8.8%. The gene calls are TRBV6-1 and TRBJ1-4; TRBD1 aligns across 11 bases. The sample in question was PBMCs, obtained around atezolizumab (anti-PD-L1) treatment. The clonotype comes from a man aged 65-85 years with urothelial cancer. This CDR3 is CASSMGQGDEKLFF. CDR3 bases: TGTGCCAGCAGCATGGGACAGGGGGATGAAAAACTGTTTTTT.